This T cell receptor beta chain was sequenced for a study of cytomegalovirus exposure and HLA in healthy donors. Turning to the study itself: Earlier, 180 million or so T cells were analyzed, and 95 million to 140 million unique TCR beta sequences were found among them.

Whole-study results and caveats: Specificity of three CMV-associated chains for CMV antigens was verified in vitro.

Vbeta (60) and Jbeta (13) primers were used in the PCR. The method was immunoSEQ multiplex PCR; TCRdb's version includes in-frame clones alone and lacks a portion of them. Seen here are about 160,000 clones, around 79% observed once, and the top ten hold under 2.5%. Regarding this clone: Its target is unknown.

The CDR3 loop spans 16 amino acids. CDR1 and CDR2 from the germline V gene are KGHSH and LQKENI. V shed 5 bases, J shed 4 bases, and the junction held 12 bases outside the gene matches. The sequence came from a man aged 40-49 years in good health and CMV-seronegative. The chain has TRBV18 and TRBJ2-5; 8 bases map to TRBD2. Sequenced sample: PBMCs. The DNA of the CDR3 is TGTGCCAGCTCAGACGAGAGCGGGAGAAGGCTAGAGACCCAGTACTTC. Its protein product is CASSDESGRRLETQYF.